This T cell receptor beta chain comes out of a study of OX40 agonist ivuxolimab in advanced cancers. Background on the study: Ivuxolimab, an agonistic anti-OX40 (CD134) antibody, was given to patients. Three patients, one with hepatocellular carcinoma and two with cutaneous melanoma, achieved partial responses.

The germline CDR1 and CDR2 sequences are GTSNPN and SVGIG (reference sequence). V lost 0 bases, J lost 0 bases, and 18 bases stayed unmatched. The CDR3 spans 20 residues. This clone was seen once. As yet, its antigen is unknown. Using immunoSEQ multiplex PCR, the repertoire was profiled, and TCRdb retains in-frame clones only, with some absent. There are 96,000 or so clones in the sample; 90% occur only once, and about 1.5% lies in the top ten. Study-wide findings and caveats: By week 6 at 0.1 to 3.0 mg/kg, blood CD4+ and CD8+ T cells had expanded clonally. Which antigen the expanded peripheral T cells recognized is unknown.

The source is an adult with an advanced solid tumor such as melanoma, head and neck, liver or kidney cancer. The V and J genes are TRBV30 and TRBJ2-3; TRBD2 matches 7 bases. The material was CD4+ or CD8+ T cells sorted from blood, obtained in a trial of the OX40 agonist ivuxolimab. CDR3 region: CAWSVFSGDLWRRSTDTQYF. The CDR3 DNA is TGTGCCTGGAGTGTGTTCAGCGGGGACTTATGGAGAAGGAGCACAGATACGCAGTATTTT.